A single sample is the source of the 26 T cell receptor beta chains below, sequenced in a study of blood T cell repertoires in COVID-19. Generated by immunoSEQ multiplex PCR, the TCRdb table keeps only in-frame clones and is missing some. The sample records 450,000 to 500,000 clones, 80% to 90% being singletons. The sequenced sample consisted of peripheral blood. These TCRs come from a human donor in a cohort sampled during active COVID-19.

The chain is built from TRBV2 and TRBJ1-1; a possible D gene is TRBD1 (5 bases). From germline, CDR1 is SNHLY and CDR2 FYNNEI. Trimming shortened V by 5 bases and J by 11 bases, and 9 bases separated the two germline ends. This CDR3 is 10 amino acids long. The CDR3 sequence: CASSRQKAFF. DNA for the CDR3: TGTGCCAGCAGTCGACAGAAGGCTTTCTTT.

The gene calls are TRBV25-1 and TRBJ2-5; TRBD1 might be the D (6 bases). Germline V gives CDR1 MGHDK, CDR2 SYGVNS. V gave up 6 bases and J gave up 4 bases, with 6 bases separating them. The CDR3 consists of 11 residues. The CDR3 DNA is TGTGCCAGCAGGACAGGAGAGACCCAGTACTTC. As protein: CASRTGETQYF.

The chain is built from TRBV12-3 or TRBV12-4 and TRBJ1-5; TRBD1 agrees at 10 bases. The J segment lost 11 bases and the V segment lost 7 bases, leaving 8 bases of the junction unmatched. The CDR3 loop spans 13 amino acids. The CDR3 nucleotides read TGTGCCAGCACCGGGACAGGGGCCTCGTCCCAGCATTTT. This codes for CASTGTGASSQHF.

V and J are TRBV9 and TRBJ2-1; 12 bases match TRBD2. The CDR3 extends over 16 amino acids. The germline gives CDR1 SGDLS, CDR2 YYNGEE. Unmatched junction bases numbered 1, after V lost 0 bases and J lost 3 bases. For the CDR3, the DNA is TGTGCCAGCAGCGTAGGACTAGCGGGAGACTACAATGAGCAGTTCTTC. Amino acid sequence: CASSVGLAGDYNEQFF.

This clone was observed at least ten times. This chain joins TRBV7-3 and TRBJ1-1, with unresolved D. This CDR3 comprises 14 residues. V was trimmed by 5 bases and J by 8 bases, leaving 18 bases between them. CDR1 SGHTA and CDR2 FQGTGA come from the germline V gene. This CDR3 reads CASSPTHSSTEAFF. In nucleotides, the CDR3 is TGTGCCAGCAGCCCAACGCACTCTTCCACGGAAGCTTTCTTT.

The chain employs TRBV6-5 and TRBJ2-5; 10 bases map to TRBD1. Germline V gene data show CDR1 as MNHEY and CDR2 as SVGAGI. This CDR3 is 14 amino acids long. Trimming at V came to 6 bases and at J to 1 base, leaving 2 bases not matched to a gene. In DNA, the CDR3 is TGTGCCAGCAGGCGGACAGGGGGCCAAGAGACCCAGTACTTC. Encoded protein: CASRRTGGQETQYF.

The J gene is TRBJ1-5, the V gene TRBV30; TRBD1 matches at 7 bases. Germline CDR1 and CDR2: GTSNPN and SVGIG (reference sequence). This CDR3 spans 14 amino acids. The ends lost 1 base at V and 4 bases at J; junction bases unmatched: 4. The CDR3 bases are TGTGCCTGGAGTGAAGGACAGGAGAATCAGCCCCAGCATTTT. It is translated as CAWSEGQENQPQHF.

This clone was seen a single time. The chain combines TRBV5-8 with TRBJ2-3; 8 positions agree with TRBD2. CDR3 length: 15 amino acids. Germline V lookup: CDR1 SGHTS, CDR2 YDEGEE. The V gene end was trimmed by 1 base and the J gene end by 5 bases; junction bases not matched to a gene: 6. The CDR3 DNA follows: TGTGCCAGCAGCTTGCGCGGGAGGAAAGTAGATACGCAGTATTTT. Protein: CASSLRGRKVDTQYF.

This chain joins TRBV18 and TRBJ1-1; D call uncertain. V lost 2 bases and J 0 bases, leaving 16 bases between the germline ends. Germline V gene lookup returns CDR1 KGHSH and CDR2 LQKENI. This CDR3 has 17 amino acids. In nucleotides, the CDR3 is TGTGCCAGCTCACCATACAAGGACTCGGCAATGAACACTGAAGCTTTCTTT. Encoded protein: CASSPYKDSAMNTEAFF.

J is TRBJ2-1 and V is TRBV11-1, with D unresolved. CDR1 and CDR2 (germline): SGHAT, FQDESV (reference sequence). This CDR3 has 14 amino acids. Trimming shortened V by 4 bases and J by 4 bases, and 11 bases separated the two germline ends. In DNA form, the CDR3 reads TGTGCCAGCAGCTCGCCTCAGCGATACAATGAGCAGTTCTTC. Residues: CASSSPQRYNEQFF.

This chain connects TRBV19 to TRBJ2-3, with 7 bases that match TRBD1. J lost 3 bases, V lost 6 bases, and 12 bases had no gene match. Germline CDR1 LNHDA, CDR2 SQIVND (reference sequence). The CDR3 length is 16 residues. CDR3 loop: CASSLQGSVTTDTQYF. CDR3 DNA sequence: TGTGCCAGTAGCTTACAGGGGAGTGTAACAACAGATACGCAGTATTTT.

This chain links TRBV7-3 with TRBJ2-5; the match to TRBD2 covers 8 bases. The CDR3 totals 17 residues. Germline CDR1 is SGHTA and CDR2 is FQGTGA. Trimming removed 5 bases from V and 0 bases from J; junction bases left unmatched: 11. The chain's CDR3 is CASSPRGGGRYQETQYF. CDR3 nucleotides: TGTGCCAGCAGCCCACGAGGAGGCGGGAGGTACCAAGAGACCCAGTACTTC.

This sequence joins TRBV4-2 and TRBJ2-1; a weak D match, TRBD1 (7 bases). The germline V and J ends were trimmed by 4 bases and 0 bases, with 13 bases remaining between them. CDR3 size: 16 residues. CDR1 is LGHNA, CDR2 YNFKEQ, per germline. Here the CDR3 DNA reads TGTGCCAGCAGCCCGACAGGGACTGGCTCCTACAATGAGCAGTTCTTC. Its protein product is CASSPTGTGSYNEQFF.

V usage is TRBV20-1 and J usage is TRBJ2-3; D gene ambiguous. This CDR3 is built from 12 residues. CDR1 and CDR2 from the germline V gene are DFQATT and SNEGSKA (reference sequence). V lost 3 bases to trimming and J lost 6 bases, with 10 bases between them. The CDR3 reads CSASHRMDTQYF. CDR3 nucleotide sequence: TGCAGTGCTAGTCACAGAATGGATACGCAGTATTTT.

This chain joins TRBV27 and TRBJ1-6; possible D gene TRBD1, 5 bases. The CDR3 consists of 16 residues. Between the trimmed V and J ends, which lost 3 bases and 7 bases, there was a span of 16 bases. Germline CDR1 reads MNHEY; CDR2 reads SMNVEV (reference sequence). CDR3 sequence: CASSLGGATQNSPLHF. CDR3 nucleotides: TGTGCCAGCAGTTTGGGGGGTGCCACCCAAAATTCACCCCTCCACTTT.

This sequence joins TRBV19 and TRBJ2-7; 8 nucleotides line up with TRBD2. The CDR3 is 17 amino acids. V lost 8 bases, J lost 1 base, and 16 bases stayed unmatched. Germline values: CDR1 LNHDA, CDR2 SQIVND (reference sequence). CDR3 protein: CASRSPNPGLGSYEQYF. CDR3 coding DNA: TGTGCCAGTCGAAGCCCCAATCCGGGACTAGGATCCTACGAGCAGTACTTC.

This chain joins TRBV30 and TRBJ2-3; 9 bases are a match to TRBD2. The germline gives CDR1 GTSNPN, CDR2 SVGIG (reference sequence). With V trimmed by 3 bases and J by 3 bases, 7 bases remained unmatched. This CDR3 spans 15 amino acids. The CDR3 loop reads CAWSGTSGHTDTQYF. The CDR3 region has the DNA TGTGCCTGGAGCGGAACTAGCGGGCATACAGATACGCAGTATTTT.

A remark on this clone: This same CDR3 is encoded by further DNA sequences in the sample. This chain uses TRBV18 with TRBJ2-7; 12 bases agree with TRBD2. The CDR3 totals 14 residues. Germline V gene data show CDR1 as KGHSH and CDR2 as LQKENI. Trimming at V came to 6 bases and at J to 4 bases, leaving 4 bases not matched to a gene. The CDR3 spells CASSPSGRAYEQYF. As DNA, the CDR3 is TGTGCCAGCTCCCCTAGCGGGAGGGCATACGAGCAGTACTTC.

The J gene is TRBJ2-1, the V gene TRBV28; 11 bases are shared with TRBD2. The CDR3 consists of 17 residues. Germline CDR1 and CDR2: MDHEN and SYDVKM. V lost 5 bases and J lost 7; bases outside the gene matches: 13. CDR3 amino acids: CASSLTSGSTQGNEQFF. CDR3 DNA sequence: TGTGCCAGCAGTCTTACTAGCGGGAGTACGCAAGGGAATGAGCAGTTCTTC.

In regard to this clone: This CDR3 is also generated by other DNA sequences in the sample. The rearrangement links TRBV5-1 to TRBJ2-5; 10 nucleotides match TRBD2. V lost 0 bases to trimming and J lost 4 bases; unmatched junction nucleotides: 9. This CDR3 has 17 residues. Germline V gene data show CDR1 as SGHRS and CDR2 as YFSETQ. The DNA of the CDR3 is TGCGCCAGCAGCTTGGTTTCGAGCGGGAGGGCTGGAGAGACCCAGTACTTC. Its translation: CASSLVSSGRAGETQYF.

The gene calls are TRBV3-1 (or the pseudogene TRBV3-2) and TRBJ2-7, with 12 nucleotides matching TRBD2. The CDR3 consists of 16 residues. The V gene's germline CDR1 is LGHDT and CDR2 YNNKEL (reference sequence). V was pared by 5 bases and J by 3 bases, with 8 bases of the junction left unmatched. Written as DNA, the CDR3 is TGTGCCAGCAGCAACAGGACTAGCGGGGTCCTCTACGAGCAGTACTTC. As protein: CASSNRTSGVLYEQYF.

A single count supports this clone. This chain connects TRBV9 to TRBJ2-3; possibly TRBD2 for D (6 bases). V lost 7 bases and J 0 bases, leaving 15 bases between the germline ends. Germline CDR1 is SGDLS and CDR2 is YYNGEE. The CDR3 has 15 amino acids. CDR3 sequence reads: CASGSLASSTDTQYF. The CDR3 DNA follows: TGTGCCAGCGGAAGTCTAGCGTCTAGCACAGATACGCAGTATTTT.

The genes are TRBV30 and TRBJ1-5; D is perhaps TRBD1 (5 bases). The CDR3 runs 16 residues. V lost 3 bases, J lost 0 bases, and 15 bases lay in between. Germline CDR1 GTSNPN, CDR2 SVGIG (reference sequence). The CDR3 spells CAWREGAANSNQPQHF. The CDR3 DNA sequence: TGTGCCTGGAGGGAAGGGGCGGCAAATAGCAATCAGCCCCAGCATTTT. Complete variable domain (other parts from reference TRBV30 and TRBJ1-5): SQTIHQWPATLVQPVGSPLSLECTVEGTSNPNLYWYRQAAGRGLQLLFYSVGIGQISSEVPQNLSASRPQDRQFILSSKKLLLSDSGFYLCAWREGAANSNQPQHFGDGTRLSIL.

This clone was seen more than once but under ten times. The chain uses TRBV28 and TRBJ1-5; TRBD1 aligns across 12 bases. The V gene end was trimmed by 8 bases and the J gene end by 5 bases; junction bases not matched to a gene: 10. Germline CDR1 and CDR2: MDHEN and SYDVKM. This CDR3 is 16 amino acids long. CDR3 amino acids: CASGPPGQGAYQPQHF. CDR3 nucleotides: TGTGCCAGCGGGCCCCCGGGACAGGGGGCCTATCAGCCCCAGCATTTT.

The chain couples TRBV5-1 to TRBJ2-1; D unresolved. Germline CDR1 SGHRS, CDR2 YFSETQ. The CDR3 is made up of 16 amino acids. Trimming stripped 0 bases from V and 0 bases from J, with 10 bases between. DNA for the CDR3: TGCGCCAGCAGCTTGGTAACGCGGATCTCCTACAATGAGCAGTTCTTC. Amino acids: CASSLVTRISYNEQFF.

CDR3 coding DNA: TGCGCCAGCAGCTTACGGGGTCAGGCTGTTGAAGCTTTCTTT. It translates to CASSLRGQAVEAFF. J is TRBJ1-1 and V is TRBV5-1; D is ambiguous. With 2 bases removed from V and 7 bases from J, the gap between germline ends came to 15 bases. Germline assignment: CDR1 SGHRS and CDR2 YFSETQ. The CDR3 loop spans 14 amino acids.